Below are 3 T cell receptor beta chains sequenced from a single sample in a study of regulatory T cells in long-lasting Graves disease. The TCR beta library used iRepertoire HTBI primers with Arm-PCR amplification of CDR3. TCRdb independently ran MiXCR on the multiplex PCR reads; one entry per CDR3 protein. The profile shows around 230,000 distinct CDR3 sequences, 15% to 20% of them singletons. Time point described: newly diagnosed GD, antithyroid drugs for less than 3 months. The TCR library was prepared using RNA isolated from PBMCs. This specimen was peripheral blood mononuclear cells (PBMCs), taken at new diagnosis, from a patient treated with antithyroid drugs. The receptors were sampled from a female donor with Graves disease.

This clonotype appeared many times. CDR3 DNA: TGTGCCTGCTGTGACGGACTACCACAAGAGACCCAGTACTTC. Protein product: CACCDGLPQETQYF. The rearrangement uses TRBV30 and TRBJ2-5, with D perhaps matching TRBD2 (6 bases). V dropped 6 bases and J dropped 2 bases, with 16 bases sitting between them. Germline V lookup: CDR1 GTSNPN, CDR2 SVGIG (reference sequence). The CDR3 is made up of 14 amino acids. The variable domain in full, completed from reference TRBV30 and TRBJ2-5, reads SQTIHQWPATLVQPVGSPLSLECTVEGTSNPNLYWYRQAAGRGLQLLFYSVGIGQISSEVPQNLSASRPQDRQFILSSKKLLLSDSGFYLCACCDGLPQETQYFGPGTRLLVL.

This clonotype was counted many times. The V and J genes are TRBV6-1 and TRBJ2-1, with TRBD2 identical over 9 bases. V shed 2 bases and J 6 bases; nucleotides not matched to a gene: 5. The V gene's germline CDR1 is MNHNS and CDR2 SASEGT. The CDR3 spans 15 residues. The CDR3 DNA reads as TGTGCCAGCAGTGAAAGTGGGACTAGCCTCAATGAGCAGTTCTTC. It is translated as CASSESGTSLNEQFF.

A few counts support this clonotype. Given a much more abundant clone one base away, this may be a read error. The chain is built from TRBV30 and TRBJ2-2; a possible D gene is TRBD2 (5 bases). Germline values: CDR1 GTSNPN, CDR2 SVGIG (reference sequence). This CDR3 region has 12 residues. The CDR3 loop reads CAWSKGSGELLF. The DNA of the CDR3 is TGTGCCTGGAGTAAGGGTTCCGGGGAGCTGCTTTTT. The whole variable domain, remainder taken from reference TRBV30 and TRBJ2-2, is SQTIHQWPATLVQPVGSPLSLECTVEGTSNPNLYWYRQAAGRGLQLLFYSVGIGQISSEVPQNLSASRPQDRQFILSSKKLLLSDSGFYLCAWSKGSGELLFGEGSRLTVL.